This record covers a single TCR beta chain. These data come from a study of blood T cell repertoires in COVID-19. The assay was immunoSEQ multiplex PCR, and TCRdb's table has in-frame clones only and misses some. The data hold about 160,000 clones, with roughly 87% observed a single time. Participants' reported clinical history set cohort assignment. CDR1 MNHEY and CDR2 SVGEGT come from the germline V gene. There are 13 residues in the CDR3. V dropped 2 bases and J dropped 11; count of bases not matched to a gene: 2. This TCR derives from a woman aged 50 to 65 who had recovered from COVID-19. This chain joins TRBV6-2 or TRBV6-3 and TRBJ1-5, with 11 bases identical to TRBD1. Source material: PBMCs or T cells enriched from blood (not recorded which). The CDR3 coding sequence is TGTGCCAGCAGTTACGGGACAGGGGGAACCCAGCATTTT. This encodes CASSYGTGGTQHF.